The 9 T cell receptor beta chains presented below share a single source sample, sequenced in a study of human T cells and chemical hapten exposure. TCRdb used MiXCR to reprocess the RACE reads, holding one entry per CDR3 protein. Counted here are 85,000 to 100,000 distinct CDR3 sequences, roughly a quarter occurring once; the ten biggest clones make up 9% to 12%. The time point: patch test 3, about 24 weeks after DPC sensitization. Treatment denoted: therapeutic diphenylcyclopropenone sensitization with weekly scalp DPC. Sequenced here: whole blood, sampled in connection with sensitization to the hapten diphenylcyclopropenone (DPC). All receptors come from a man between 35 and 55 years old with alopecia areata. Some clones in this sample may be carry-over from other donors' samples.

V and J are TRBV27 and TRBJ2-3; TRBD1 agrees at 9 bases. Trimming cost V 6 bases and J 4 bases; bases outside gene matches: 8. Germline values: CDR1 MNHEY, CDR2 SMNVEV (reference sequence). CDR3 length: 15 amino acids. In DNA form, the CDR3 reads TGTGCCAGCAGCCAAACAGGGGGCAGGCCAGATACGCAGTATTTT. Translation gives CASSQTGGRPDTQYF.

The DNA for the CDR3 is TGTGCCAGCACGTGGACAGGGGTCTACGAGCAGTACTTC. It encodes CASTWTGVYEQYF. The rearrangement uses TRBV6-1 and TRBJ2-7, with 9 bases fitting TRBD1. Germline CDR1 and CDR2: MNHNS and SASEGT. The CDR3 has 13 residues. V was clipped by 7 bases and J by 3 bases; unmatched bases: 4.

This rearrangement joins TRBV5-1 to TRBJ1-5, with 7 positions matching TRBD1. V trimming: 0 bases; J trimming: 3 bases; junction bases outside the gene matches: 3. The CDR3 loop spans 15 amino acids. Germline CDR1 and CDR2: SGHRS and YFSETQ. CDR3 nucleotide sequence: TGCGCCAGCAGCTTGGCCGGGACAGTCAATCAGCCCCAGCATTTT. It codes for CASSLAGTVNQPQHF.

The V gene is TRBV12-3 or TRBV12-4, the J gene TRBJ2-2, with D possibly TRBD1 on 6 matching bases. The ends were cut back, 6 bases at V and 2 bases at J, with 10 bases in the middle. The CDR3 length is 14 residues. In DNA, the CDR3 is TGTGCCAGCAGCCGGGGACAAAACACCGGGGAGCTGTTTTTT. As protein: CASSRGQNTGELFF.

In this sample, this clonotype turned up a few times. This chain connects TRBV12-3 or TRBV12-4 to TRBJ2-7, with TRBD1 matching over 7 bases. The CDR3 is 17 residues long. J was trimmed by 1 base and V by 8 bases; bases with no gene match: 17. The CDR3 sequence: CASGTGEVTVNSYEQYF. DNA for the CDR3: TGTGCCAGCGGAACAGGGGAAGTCACAGTAAATTCCTACGAGCAGTACTTC.

This rearrangement joins TRBV20-1 to TRBJ2-3, with TRBD2 matching 12 bases. The length of the CDR3 is 16 residues. Trimming took 5 bases from V and 0 from J; bases not matched to a gene: 6. The germline CDR1 and CDR2 sequences are DFQATT and SNEGSKA (reference sequence). This chain's CDR3 is CSAVLGLAGSTDTQYF. As DNA, the CDR3 is TGCAGTGCTGTATTGGGACTAGCGGGTAGCACAGATACGCAGTATTTT.

The J gene is TRBJ1-1, the V gene TRBV3-1; maybe TRBD1 (5 bases). V was cut by 5 bases and J by 1 base, with 14 bases left in between. CDR1 LGHDT and CDR2 YNNKEL come from the germline V gene (reference sequence). CDR3 length equals 15 residues. The DNA for the CDR3 is TGTGCCAGCAGCGAGGAGATAGGGACGAACACTGAAGCTTTCTTT. This encodes CASSEEIGTNTEAFF.

J is TRBJ2-2 and V is TRBV2, with 13 bases lining up with TRBD2. The V gene's germline CDR1 is SNHLY and CDR2 FYNNEI. V was pared by 7 bases and J by 4 bases, with 6 bases of the junction left unmatched. The CDR3 contains 16 residues. CDR3 region: CASNPGLAGLTGELFF. The CDR3 DNA sequence: TGTGCCAGCAACCCGGGACTAGCGGGACTCACCGGGGAGCTGTTTTTT.

Concerning this clonotype itself: Germline is not matched at one junction end, which may reflect a read error. V is TRBV7-2 and J is TRBJ2-1; D call uncertain. This CDR3 spans 14 amino acids. Germline V gene lookup returns CDR1 SGHTA and CDR2 FQGNSA. The CDR3 DNA reads as TGTGCCAGCAGCTTAGGTAACTACTACAATGAGCATTTCTTC. Translated, it gives CASSLGNYYNEHFF.